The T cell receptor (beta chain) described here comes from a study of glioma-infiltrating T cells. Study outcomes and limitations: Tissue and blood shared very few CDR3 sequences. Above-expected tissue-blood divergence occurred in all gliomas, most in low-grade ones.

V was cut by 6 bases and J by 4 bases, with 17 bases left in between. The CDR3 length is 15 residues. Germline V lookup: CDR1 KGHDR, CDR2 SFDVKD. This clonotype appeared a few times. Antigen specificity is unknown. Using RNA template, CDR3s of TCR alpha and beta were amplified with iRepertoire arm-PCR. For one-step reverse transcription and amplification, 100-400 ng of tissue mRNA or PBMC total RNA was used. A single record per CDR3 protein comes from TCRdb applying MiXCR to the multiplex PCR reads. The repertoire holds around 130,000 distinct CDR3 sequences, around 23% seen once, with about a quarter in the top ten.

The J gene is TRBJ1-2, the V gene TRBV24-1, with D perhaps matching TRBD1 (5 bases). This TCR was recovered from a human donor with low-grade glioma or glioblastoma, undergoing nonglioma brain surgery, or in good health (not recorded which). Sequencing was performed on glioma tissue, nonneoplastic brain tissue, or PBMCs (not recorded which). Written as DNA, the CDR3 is TGTGCCACCAGTCGGTCGGGGGAACGAGGCTATGGCTACACCTTC. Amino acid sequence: CATSRSGERGYGYTF.